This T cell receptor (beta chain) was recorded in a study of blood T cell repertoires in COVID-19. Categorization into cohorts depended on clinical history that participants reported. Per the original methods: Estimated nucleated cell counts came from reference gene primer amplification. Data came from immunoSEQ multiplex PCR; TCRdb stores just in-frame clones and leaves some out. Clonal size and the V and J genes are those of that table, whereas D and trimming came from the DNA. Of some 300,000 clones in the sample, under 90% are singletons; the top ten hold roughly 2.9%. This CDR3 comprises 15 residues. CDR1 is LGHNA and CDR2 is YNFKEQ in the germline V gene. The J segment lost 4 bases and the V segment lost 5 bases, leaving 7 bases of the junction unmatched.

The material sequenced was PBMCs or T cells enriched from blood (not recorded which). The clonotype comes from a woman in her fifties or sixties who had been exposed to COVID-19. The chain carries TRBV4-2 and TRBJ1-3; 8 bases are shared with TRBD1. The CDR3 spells CASSEYRGGGNTIYF. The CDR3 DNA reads TGTGCCAGCAGCGAATACAGGGGGGGAGGAAACACCATATATTTT.